This T cell receptor beta chain was obtained from a study of blood T cell repertoires in COVID-19. About the study: Specimens from acute and convalescent COVID-19 originated in the United States, Italy and Spain. In each case, the material was cDNA or gDNA derived from T cells, B-cell-depleted T cells, or PBMCs.

The repertoire was sequenced with immunoSEQ multiplex PCR; TCRdb's copy has only in-frame clones and lacks some. Of 150,000 to 190,000 clones listed, more than 65% are singletons. The receptor comes from a woman aged 45-60 years with acute or convalescent COVID-19. The specimen was peripheral blood.

The CDR3 nucleotides are TGTGCCAGCAGCCGCTCGCAGGGTCTGCGGGGCTCAGATGGCTACACCTTC. Translated: CASSRSQGLRGSDGYTF. The chain joins TRBV7-2 to TRBJ1-2; maybe TRBD1 (5 bases). This CDR3 spans 17 amino acids. In germline, CDR1 is SGHTA, CDR2 FQGNSA. V was pared by 5 bases and J by 6 bases, with 25 bases between.